This T cell receptor (beta chain) was sequenced during a study of sequential checkpoint blockade in melanoma. Study summary: Randomization was 1:1 between first-line nivolumab→ipilimumab and ipilimumab→nivolumab. DNA from around 87 pretreatment tumor samples underwent TCRβ immunosequencing. The study's findings and limits: Tumor T-cell fraction and clonality correlated with PD-L1 and CD8+ counts.

V was pared by 5 bases and J by 5 bases, with 11 bases of the junction left unmatched. Germline V CDR1 and CDR2: SGHNT, YENEEA. CDR3 length: 18 amino acids. Treatment indicated: randomized to nivolumab then ipilimumab (arm A) or the reverse (arm B). This clone was counted between two and nine times. As yet, its antigen is unknown. This table comes from immunoSEQ multiplex PCR, and its TCRdb copy is limited to in-frame clones, with some not included. The sample yields about 4,400 clones, around 20% seen once. The source material was tumor tissue (inferred from file names), sampled from a patient given nivolumab and ipilimumab in sequence. The V gene is TRBV11-3, the J gene TRBJ2-2, with 13 bases that match TRBD2. This receptor was taken from a human donor with melanoma. CDR3 region: CASSVSTSGREETGELFF. The CDR3 coding sequence is TGTGCCAGCAGCGTCAGTACTAGCGGGAGGGAGGAGACCGGGGAGCTGTTTTTT. The entire variable domain, with the rest obtained from reference TRBV11-3 and TRBJ2-2, is as follows: EAGVVQSPRYKIIEKKQPVAFWCNPISGHNTLYWYLQNLGQGPELLIRYENEEAVDDSQLPKDRFSAERLKGVDSTLKIQPAELGDSAVYLCASSVSTSGREETGELFFGEGSRLTVL.